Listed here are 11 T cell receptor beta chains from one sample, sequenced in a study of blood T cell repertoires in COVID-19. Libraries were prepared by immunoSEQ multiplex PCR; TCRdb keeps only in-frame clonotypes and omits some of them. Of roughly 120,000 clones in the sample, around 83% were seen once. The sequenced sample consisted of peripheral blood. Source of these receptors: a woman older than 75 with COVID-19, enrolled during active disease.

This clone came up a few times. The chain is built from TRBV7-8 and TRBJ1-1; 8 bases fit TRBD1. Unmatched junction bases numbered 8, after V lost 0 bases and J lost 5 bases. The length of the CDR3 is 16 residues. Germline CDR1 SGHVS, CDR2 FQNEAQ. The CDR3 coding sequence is TGTGCCAGCAGCTTAGCCGGGACAGGAGTAAATACTGAAGCTTTCTTT. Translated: CASSLAGTGVNTEAFF.

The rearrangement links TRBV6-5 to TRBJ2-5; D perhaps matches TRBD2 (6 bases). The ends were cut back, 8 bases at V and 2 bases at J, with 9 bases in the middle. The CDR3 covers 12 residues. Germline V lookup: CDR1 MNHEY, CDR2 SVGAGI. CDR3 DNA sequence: TGTGCCAGCTCCCGGGGGCAAGAGACCCAGTACTTC. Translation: CASSRGQETQYF.

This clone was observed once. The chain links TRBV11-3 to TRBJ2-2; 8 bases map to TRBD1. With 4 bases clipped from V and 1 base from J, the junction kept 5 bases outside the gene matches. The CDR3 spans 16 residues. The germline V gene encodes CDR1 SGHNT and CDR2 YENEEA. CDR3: CASSSTGTGNTGELFF. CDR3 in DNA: TGTGCCAGCAGCTCAACCGGGACAGGGAACACCGGGGAGCTGTTTTTT.

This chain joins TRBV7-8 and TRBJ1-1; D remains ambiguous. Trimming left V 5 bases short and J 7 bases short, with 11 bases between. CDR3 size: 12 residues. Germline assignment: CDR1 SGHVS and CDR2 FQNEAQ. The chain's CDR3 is CASSPLGREAFF. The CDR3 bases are TGTGCCAGCAGCCCCCTCGGTCGTGAAGCTTTCTTT.

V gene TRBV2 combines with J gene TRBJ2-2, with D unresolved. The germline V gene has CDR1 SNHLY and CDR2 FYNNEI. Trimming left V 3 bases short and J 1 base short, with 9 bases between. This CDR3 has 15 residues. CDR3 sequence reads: CASSEWAQNTGELFF. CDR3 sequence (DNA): TGTGCCAGCAGTGAGTGGGCCCAGAACACCGGGGAGCTGTTTTTT.

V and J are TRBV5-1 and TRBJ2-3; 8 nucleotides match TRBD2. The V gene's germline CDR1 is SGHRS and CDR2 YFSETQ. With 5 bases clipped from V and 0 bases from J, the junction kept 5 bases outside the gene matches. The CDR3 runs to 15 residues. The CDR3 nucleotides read TGCGCCAGCAGTTTTAGCGGGGATAGCACAGATACGCAGTATTTT. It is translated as CASSFSGDSTDTQYF.

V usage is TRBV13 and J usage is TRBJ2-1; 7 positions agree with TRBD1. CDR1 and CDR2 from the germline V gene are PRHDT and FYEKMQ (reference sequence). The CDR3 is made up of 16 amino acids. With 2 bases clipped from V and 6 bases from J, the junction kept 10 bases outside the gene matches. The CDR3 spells CASSLRYRGGFNEQFF. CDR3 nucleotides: TGTGCCAGCAGCTTACGTTACAGGGGTGGGTTCAATGAGCAGTTCTTC.

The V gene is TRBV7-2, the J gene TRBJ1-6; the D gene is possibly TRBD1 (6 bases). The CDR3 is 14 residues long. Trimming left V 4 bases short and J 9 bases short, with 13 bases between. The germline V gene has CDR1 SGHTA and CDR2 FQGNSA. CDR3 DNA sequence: TGTGCCAGCAGCTACAACAGGGAATCTTCACCCCTCCACTTT. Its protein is CASSYNRESSPLHF.

CDR3 coding DNA: TGTGCCATCCACCGGGCGGAGGGAGGGAACACTGAAGCTTTCTTT. Its translation is CAIHRAEGGNTEAFF. The chain has TRBV10-3 and TRBJ1-1; D unresolved. With 8 bases removed from V and 1 base from J, the gap between germline ends came to 17 bases. The CDR3 spans 15 residues. Germline loops: CDR1 ENHRY, CDR2 SYGVKD.

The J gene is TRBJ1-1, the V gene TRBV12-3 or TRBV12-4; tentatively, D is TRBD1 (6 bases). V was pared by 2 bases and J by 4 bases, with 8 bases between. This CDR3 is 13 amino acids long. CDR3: CASSLIGGTEAFF. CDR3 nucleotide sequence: TGTGCCAGCAGTTTAATAGGGGGCACTGAAGCTTTCTTT.

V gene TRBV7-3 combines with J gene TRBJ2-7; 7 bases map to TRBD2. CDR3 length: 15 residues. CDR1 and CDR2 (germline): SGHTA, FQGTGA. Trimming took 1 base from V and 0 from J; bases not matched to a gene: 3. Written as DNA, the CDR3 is TGTGCCAGCAGCTTAAACGGGGGGAGCTCCTACGAGCAGTACTTC. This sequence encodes CASSLNGGSSYEQYF.